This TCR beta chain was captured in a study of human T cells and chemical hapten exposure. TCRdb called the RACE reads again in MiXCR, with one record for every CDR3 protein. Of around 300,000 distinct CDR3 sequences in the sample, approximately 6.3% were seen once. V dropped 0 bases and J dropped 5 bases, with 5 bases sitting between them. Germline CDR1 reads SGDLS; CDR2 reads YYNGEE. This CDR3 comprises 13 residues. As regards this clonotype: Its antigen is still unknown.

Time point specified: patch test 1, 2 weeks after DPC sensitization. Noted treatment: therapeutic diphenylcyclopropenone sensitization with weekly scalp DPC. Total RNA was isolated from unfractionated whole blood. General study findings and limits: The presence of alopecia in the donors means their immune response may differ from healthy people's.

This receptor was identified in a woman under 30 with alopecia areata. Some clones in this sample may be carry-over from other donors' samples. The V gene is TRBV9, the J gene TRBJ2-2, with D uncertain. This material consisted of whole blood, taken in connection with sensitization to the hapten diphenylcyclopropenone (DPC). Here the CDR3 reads CASSVAPTGELFF. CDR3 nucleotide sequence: TGTGCCAGCAGCGTAGCTCCGACCGGGGAGCTGTTTTTT.